The clone carrying this T cell receptor beta chain was counted only a few times. What it recognizes is unknown. TCRdb re-called the 5' RACE reads with MiXCR, one entry per CDR3 protein. The sample has 300,000 to 350,000 distinct CDR3 sequences; roughly 15% are singletons. These data come from a study of CD8 T cells in ankylosing spondylitis. General observations from the study: One TCR beta motif, made up of 7 or 8 highly homologous variants, appeared characteristic of ankylosing spondylitis blood. Existing reports had already noted some motif variants in reactive arthritis synovial fluid and blood.

This clonotype was obtained from a male donor with ankylosing spondylitis or in good health (not recorded which). The sample was blood, either unsorted or a sorted T cell fraction (not recorded which).

The CDR3 loop reads CASSLERARVYEQYF. The CDR3 DNA follows: TGTGCCAGCAGCTTAGAACGGGCCAGGGTCTACGAGCAGTACTTC. The genes are TRBV7-8 and TRBJ2-7; perhaps TRBD1 as D (5 bases). Germline V gene lookup returns CDR1 SGHVS and CDR2 FQNEAQ. There are 15 residues in the CDR3. Trimming stripped 1 base from V and 3 bases from J, with 13 bases between.